The clone carrying this TCR beta chain was counted between two and nine times. What it recognizes is unknown. The record originates from a study of human T cells and chemical hapten exposure. As for the study in general: Patch tests put 0.01% DPC on the upper back, read at 6 days.

The study, taken as a whole, reports: PT1 expanded TCR counts correlated positively with patch test score. Once DPC sensitization occurred, TCRs above 1 in 1000 frequency showed no change.

TCRdb re-called the RACE reads through MiXCR, storing one row per CDR3 protein. The sample carries around 130,000 distinct CDR3 sequences, about 11% recorded once. The V and J ends lost 2 bases and 0 bases respectively, with 10 bases between them. The CDR3 has 15 amino acids. Germline V gene lookup returns CDR1 LNHNV and CDR2 YYDKDF (reference sequence). This sample's time point: patch test 3, about 24 weeks after DPC sensitization. Treatment in this sample: therapeutic diphenylcyclopropenone sensitization with weekly scalp DPC. The sequenced sample was whole blood, obtained in connection with sensitization to the hapten diphenylcyclopropenone (DPC). The source of this sequence is a woman aged 45 to 65 with alopecia areata. Some clones in this sample may be carry-over from other donors' samples. The V and J genes are TRBV15 and TRBJ2-5, with D tentatively TRBD1 (6 bases). This CDR3 reads CATSRSDRNQETQYF. CDR3 in DNA: TGTGCCACCAGCAGATCTGACAGGAACCAAGAGACCCAGTACTTC.